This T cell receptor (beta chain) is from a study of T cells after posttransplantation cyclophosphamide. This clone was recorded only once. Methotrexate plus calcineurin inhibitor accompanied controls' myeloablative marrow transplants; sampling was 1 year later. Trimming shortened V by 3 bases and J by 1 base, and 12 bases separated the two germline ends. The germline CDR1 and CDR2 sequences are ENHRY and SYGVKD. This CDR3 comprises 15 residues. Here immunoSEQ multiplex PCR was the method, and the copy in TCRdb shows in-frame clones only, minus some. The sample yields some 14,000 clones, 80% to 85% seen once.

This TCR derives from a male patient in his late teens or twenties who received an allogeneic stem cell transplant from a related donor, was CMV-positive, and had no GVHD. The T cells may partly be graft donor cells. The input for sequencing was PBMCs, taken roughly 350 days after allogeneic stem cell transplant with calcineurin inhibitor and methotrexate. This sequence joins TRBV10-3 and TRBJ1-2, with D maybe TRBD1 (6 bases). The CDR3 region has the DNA TGTGCCATCAGTGATGGGCAGGGGAATAACTATGGCTACACCTTC. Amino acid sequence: CAISDGQGNNYGYTF.